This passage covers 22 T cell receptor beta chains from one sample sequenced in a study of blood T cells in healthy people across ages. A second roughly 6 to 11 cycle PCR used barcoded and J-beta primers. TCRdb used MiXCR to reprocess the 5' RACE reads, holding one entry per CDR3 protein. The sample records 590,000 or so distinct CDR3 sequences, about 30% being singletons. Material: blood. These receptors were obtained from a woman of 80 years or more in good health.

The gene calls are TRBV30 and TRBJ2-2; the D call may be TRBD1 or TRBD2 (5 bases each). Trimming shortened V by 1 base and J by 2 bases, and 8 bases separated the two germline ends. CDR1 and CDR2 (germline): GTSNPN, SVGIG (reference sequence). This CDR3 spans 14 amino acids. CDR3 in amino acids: CAWSGDLNTGELFF. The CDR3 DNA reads TGTGCCTGGAGTGGGGACCTTAACACCGGGGAGCTGTTTTTT.

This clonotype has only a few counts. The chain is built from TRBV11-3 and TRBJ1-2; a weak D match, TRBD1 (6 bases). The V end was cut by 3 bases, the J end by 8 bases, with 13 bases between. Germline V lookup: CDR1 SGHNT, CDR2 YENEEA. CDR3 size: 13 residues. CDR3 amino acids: CASSFNGGQGYTF. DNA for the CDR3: TGTGCCAGCAGCTTTAATGGGGGCCAAGGCTACACCTTC.

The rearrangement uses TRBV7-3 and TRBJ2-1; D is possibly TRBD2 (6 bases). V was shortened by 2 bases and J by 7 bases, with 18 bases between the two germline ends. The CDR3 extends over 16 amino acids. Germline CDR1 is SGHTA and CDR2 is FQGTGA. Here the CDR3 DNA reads TGTGCCAGCAGCTTAGACGCGGGACTGGCCAGAAATGAGCAGTTCTTC. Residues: CASSLDAGLARNEQFF.

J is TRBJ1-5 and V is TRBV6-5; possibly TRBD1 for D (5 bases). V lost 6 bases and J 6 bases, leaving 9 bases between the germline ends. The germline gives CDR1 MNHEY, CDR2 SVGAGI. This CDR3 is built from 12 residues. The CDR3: CASRQGTQPQHF. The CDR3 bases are TGTGCCAGCAGGCAGGGCACTCAGCCCCAGCATTTT.

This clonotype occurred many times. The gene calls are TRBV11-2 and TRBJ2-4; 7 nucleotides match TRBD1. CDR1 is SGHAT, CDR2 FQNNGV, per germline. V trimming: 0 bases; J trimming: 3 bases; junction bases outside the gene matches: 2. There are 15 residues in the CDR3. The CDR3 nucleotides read TGTGCCAGCAGCTTAGAGGGGACAGACAAAAACATTCAGTACTTC. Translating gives CASSLEGTDKNIQYF.

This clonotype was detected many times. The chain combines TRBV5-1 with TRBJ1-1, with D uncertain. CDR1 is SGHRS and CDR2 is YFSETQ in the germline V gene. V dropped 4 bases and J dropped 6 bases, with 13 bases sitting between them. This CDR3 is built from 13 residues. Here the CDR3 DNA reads TGCGCCAGCAGCCCAAAGGTTGGTGCTGAAGCTTTCTTT. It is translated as CASSPKVGAEAFF.

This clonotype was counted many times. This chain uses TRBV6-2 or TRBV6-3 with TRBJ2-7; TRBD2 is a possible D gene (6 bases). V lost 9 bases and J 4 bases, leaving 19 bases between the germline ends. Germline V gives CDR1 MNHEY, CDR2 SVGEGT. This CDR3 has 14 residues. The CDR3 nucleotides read TGTGCCAGTCTAGAGGAGGGGAAGCTTTACGAGCAGTACTTC. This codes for CASLEEGKLYEQYF.

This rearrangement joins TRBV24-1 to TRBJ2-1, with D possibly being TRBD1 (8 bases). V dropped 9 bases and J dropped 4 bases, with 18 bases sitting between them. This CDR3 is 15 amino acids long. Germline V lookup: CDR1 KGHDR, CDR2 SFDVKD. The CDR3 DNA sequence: TGTGCCACCTGCCGGGGGGACAGGTCTTACAATGAGCAGTTCTTC. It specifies CATCRGDRSYNEQFF.

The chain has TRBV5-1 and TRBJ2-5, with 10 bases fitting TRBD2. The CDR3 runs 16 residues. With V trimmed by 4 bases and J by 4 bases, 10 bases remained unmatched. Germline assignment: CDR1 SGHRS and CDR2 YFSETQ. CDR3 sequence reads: CASSEGLARGPETQYF. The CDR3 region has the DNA TGCGCCAGCAGCGAGGGACTAGCGAGGGGGCCAGAGACCCAGTACTTC.

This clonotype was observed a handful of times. In nucleotides, the CDR3 is TGTGCCAGCAGCGTCTCGGGGGGTAAAGTCGATGAGCAGTTCTTC. Amino acids: CASSVSGGKVDEQFF. The rearrangement joins TRBV9 to TRBJ2-1, with 7 bases matching TRBD2. After removal of 2 bases from V and 8 bases from J, the junction contained 10 bases not matched to a gene. Looked up from germline, CDR1 is SGDLS and CDR2 is YYNGEE. The CDR3 totals 15 residues.

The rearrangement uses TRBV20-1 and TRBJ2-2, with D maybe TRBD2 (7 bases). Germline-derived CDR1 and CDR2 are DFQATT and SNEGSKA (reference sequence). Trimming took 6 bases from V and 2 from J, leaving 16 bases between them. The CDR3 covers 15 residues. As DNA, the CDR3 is TGCAGTGCCCCGCGGGGGACACCAAACACCGGGGAGCTGTTTTTT. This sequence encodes CSAPRGTPNTGELFF.

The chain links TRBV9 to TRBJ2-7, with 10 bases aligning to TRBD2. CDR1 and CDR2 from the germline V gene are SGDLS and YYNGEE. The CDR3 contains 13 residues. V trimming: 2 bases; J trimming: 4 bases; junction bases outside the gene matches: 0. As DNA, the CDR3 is TGTGCCAGCAGCGTGGGACTAGCGTACGAGCAGTACTTC. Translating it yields CASSVGLAYEQYF.

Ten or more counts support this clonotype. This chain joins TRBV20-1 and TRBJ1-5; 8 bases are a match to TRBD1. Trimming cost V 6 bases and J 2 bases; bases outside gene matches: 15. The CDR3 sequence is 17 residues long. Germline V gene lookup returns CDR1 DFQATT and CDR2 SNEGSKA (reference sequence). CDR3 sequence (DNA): TGCAGTGCGACAGAAGGCTCAGGGGGCTTCCGCAATCAGCCCCAGCATTTT. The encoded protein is CSATEGSGGFRNQPQHF.

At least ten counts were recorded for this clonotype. Here the CDR3 DNA reads TGTGCCAGCAGCCGATCACTGTCCTACGAGCAGTACTTC. The encoded protein is CASSRSLSYEQYF. The chain couples TRBV3-1 to TRBJ2-7; D ambiguous. The CDR3 length is 13 residues. The germline gives CDR1 LGHDT, CDR2 YNNKEL (reference sequence). Between the trimmed V and J ends, which lost 4 bases and 1 base, there was a span of 8 bases.

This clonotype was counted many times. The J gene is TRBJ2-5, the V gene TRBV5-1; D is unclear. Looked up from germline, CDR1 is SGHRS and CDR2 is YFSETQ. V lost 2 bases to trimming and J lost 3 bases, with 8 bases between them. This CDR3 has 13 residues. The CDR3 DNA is TGCGCCAGCAGCTTACCGTCGGAAGAGACCCAGTACTTC. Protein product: CASSLPSEETQYF.

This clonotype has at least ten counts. The CDR3 bases are TGTGCCAGCAGTGAAACAGGGGGCCGTGAAGCTTTCTTT. Protein product: CASSETGGREAFF. The chain recombines TRBV25-1 with TRBJ1-1; 9 nucleotides match TRBD1. The CDR3 length is 13 residues. Germline assignment: CDR1 MGHDK and CDR2 SYGVNS. V lost 2 bases and J lost 7; bases outside the gene matches: 2.

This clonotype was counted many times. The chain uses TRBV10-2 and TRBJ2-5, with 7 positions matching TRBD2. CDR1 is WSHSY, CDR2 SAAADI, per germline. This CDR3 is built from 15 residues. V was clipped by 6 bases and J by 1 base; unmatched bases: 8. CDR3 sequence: CASSLGGTPQETQYF. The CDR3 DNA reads TGCGCCAGCAGCCTCGGGGGGACTCCCCAAGAGACCCAGTACTTC.

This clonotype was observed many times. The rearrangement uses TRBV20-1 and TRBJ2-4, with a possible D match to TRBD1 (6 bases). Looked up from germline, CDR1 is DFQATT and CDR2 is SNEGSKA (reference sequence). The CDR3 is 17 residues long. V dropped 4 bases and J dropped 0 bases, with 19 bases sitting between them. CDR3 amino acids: CSATFGAGEEAKNIQYF. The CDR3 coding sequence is TGCAGTGCTACTTTCGGGGCAGGGGAAGAAGCCAAAAACATTCAGTACTTC.

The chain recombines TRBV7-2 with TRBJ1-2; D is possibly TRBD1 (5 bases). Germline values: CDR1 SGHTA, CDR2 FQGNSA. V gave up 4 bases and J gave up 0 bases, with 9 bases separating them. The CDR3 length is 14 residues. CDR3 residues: CASSSDISNYGYTF. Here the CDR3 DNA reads TGTGCCAGCAGCTCGGACATCTCTAACTATGGCTACACCTTC.

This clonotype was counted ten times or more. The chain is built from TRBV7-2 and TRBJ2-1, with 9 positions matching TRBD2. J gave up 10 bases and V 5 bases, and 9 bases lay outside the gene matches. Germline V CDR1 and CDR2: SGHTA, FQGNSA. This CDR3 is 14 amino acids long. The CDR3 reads CASSLGRGGQEQFF. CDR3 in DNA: TGTGCCAGCAGCCTCGGGCGGGGGGGCCAAGAGCAGTTCTTC.

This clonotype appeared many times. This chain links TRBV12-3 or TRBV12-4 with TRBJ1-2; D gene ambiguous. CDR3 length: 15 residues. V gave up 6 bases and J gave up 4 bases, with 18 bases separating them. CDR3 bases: TGTGCCAGCAGCCTCGACGGCAGATTCGCCTATGGCTACACCTTC. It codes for CASSLDGRFAYGYTF.

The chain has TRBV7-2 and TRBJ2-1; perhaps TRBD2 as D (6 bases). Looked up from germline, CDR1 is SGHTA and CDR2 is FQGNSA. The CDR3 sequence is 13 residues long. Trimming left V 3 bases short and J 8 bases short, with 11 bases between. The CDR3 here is CASSFGGTDEQFF. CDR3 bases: TGTGCCAGCAGCTTCGGCGGGACGGATGAGCAGTTCTTC.